Shown below are 18 T cell receptor beta chains from a single sample sequenced in a study of blood T cell repertoires in COVID-19. Produced via immunoSEQ multiplex PCR; TCRdb's table is partial and in-frame only. The top ten hold about 11% of the sample, which has fewer than 250,000 clones, 80% to 85% seen once. Sequenced input: peripheral blood. The receptors were sampled from a woman older than 75 with COVID-19, enrolled during active disease.

The chain joins TRBV5-4 to TRBJ1-6; no clear D. CDR1 is SGHNT, CDR2 YYREEE, per germline (reference sequence). The V end was cut by 0 bases, the J end by 7 bases, with 5 bases between. The CDR3 totals 13 residues. The CDR3 DNA reads as TGTGCCAGCAGCTTGGACAGCAATTCACCCCTCCACTTT. Translation gives CASSLDSNSPLHF.

The chain has TRBV7-2 and TRBJ1-6; 7 nucleotides agree with TRBD1. Germline CDR1 reads SGHTA; CDR2 reads FQGNSA. This CDR3 is 13 amino acids long. V lost 7 bases and J lost 10; bases outside the gene matches: 7. DNA of the CDR3: TGTGCCAGCACTGACAGGGAAAACTCACCCCTCCACTTT. Encoded protein: CASTDRENSPLHF.

V usage is TRBV11-1 and J usage is TRBJ2-1, with TRBD2 matching over 7 bases. The CDR3 runs to 15 residues. The ends lost 6 bases at V and 4 bases at J; junction bases unmatched: 9. The germline V gene has CDR1 SGHAT and CDR2 FQDESV (reference sequence). CDR3 residues: CASSGSRGVYNEQFF. In nucleotides, the CDR3 is TGTGCCAGCAGTGGGAGCCGGGGGGTATACAATGAGCAGTTCTTC.

This rearrangement joins TRBV28 to TRBJ2-7, with 7 positions matching TRBD2. With 10 bases clipped from V and 3 bases from J, the junction kept 6 bases outside the gene matches. The CDR3 spans 12 residues. Germline loops: CDR1 MDHEN, CDR2 SYDVKM. CDR3 nucleotide sequence: TGTGCCATCAAGGGGACTAACTACGAGCAGTACTTC. It encodes CAIKGTNYEQYF. Drawing the rest from reference TRBV28 and TRBJ2-7, the complete variable domain is DVKVTQSSRYLVKRTGEKVFLECVQDMDHENMFWYRQDPGLGLRLIYFSYDVKMKEKGDIPEGYSVSREKKERFSLILESASTNQTSMYLCAIKGTNYEQYFGPGTRLTVT.

This chain joins TRBV9 and TRBJ1-2; possible D gene TRBD1, 5 bases. The CDR3 has 14 amino acids. Deletions cut 10 bases from V and 1 base from J, with 17 bases between. Per the germline V gene, CDR1 is SGDLS and CDR2 is YYNGEE. CDR3 sequence: CAPGGGVFNYGYTF. In DNA, the CDR3 is TGTGCCCCGGGCGGGGGGGTTTTTAACTATGGCTACACCTTC. The variable domain in full, completed from reference TRBV9 and TRBJ1-2, reads DSGVTQTPKHLITATGQRVTLRCSPRSGDLSVYWYQQSLDQGLQFLIQYYNGEERAKGNILERFSAQQFPDLHSELNLSSLELGDSALYFCAPGGGVFNYGYTFGSGTRLTVV.

The chain joins TRBV5-1 to TRBJ2-3; TRBD2 might be the D (7 bases). The CDR3 has 16 residues. Germline values: CDR1 SGHRS, CDR2 YFSETQ. V lost 0 bases to trimming and J lost 2 bases, with 13 bases between them. Written as DNA, the CDR3 is TGCGCCAGCAGCTTGGGGGCGGGGGCGAACACAGATACGCAGTATTTT. It yields the protein CASSLGAGANTDTQYF.

This clone was counted a single time. The gene calls are TRBV28 and TRBJ1-1, with a tentative D call TRBD1 (5 bases). Between the trimmed V and J ends, which lost 6 bases and 11 bases, there was a span of 13 bases. The CDR3 length is 11 residues. From germline, CDR1 is MDHEN and CDR2 SYDVKM. DNA for the CDR3: TGTGCCAGCAGCCCGGGCCGGGGGGCTTTCTTT. Amino acids: CASSPGRGAFF.

The J gene is TRBJ2-3, the V gene TRBV19; 10 bases line up with TRBD1. The CDR3 runs 13 residues. From germline, CDR1 is LNHDA and CDR2 SQIVND (reference sequence). The V gene end was trimmed by 11 bases and the J gene end by 3 bases; junction bases not matched to a gene: 5. Written as DNA, the CDR3 is TGTGCCGTCCGGACAGGGGGAACAGATACGCAGTATTTT. This translates into CAVRTGGTDTQYF.

The gene calls are TRBV5-1 and TRBJ2-7, with 8 bases matching TRBD1. Germline-derived CDR1 and CDR2 are SGHRS and YFSETQ. J gave up 3 bases and V 5 bases, and 13 bases lay outside the gene matches. The CDR3 extends over 16 amino acids. CDR3 DNA sequence: TGCGCCAGCAGTGACAGGGGCAACCCAATCCTCTACGAGCAGTACTTC. It specifies CASSDRGNPILYEQYF.

This chain links TRBV7-2 with TRBJ1-3; D unclear. The germline V gene has CDR1 SGHTA and CDR2 FQGNSA. V was trimmed by 3 bases and J by 1 base, leaving 13 bases between them. The CDR3 has 16 amino acids. CDR3 residues: CASSFSLVGSGNTIYF. CDR3 sequence (DNA): TGTGCCAGCAGCTTCTCCCTAGTTGGATCTGGAAACACCATATATTTT.

J is TRBJ1-2 and V is TRBV28; D unclear. The germline CDR1 and CDR2 sequences are MDHEN and SYDVKM. The V end lost 6 bases, the J end lost 4 bases, and 18 bases lay between the germline ends. CDR3 length: 15 residues. CDR3 nucleotide sequence: TGTGCCAGCAGAGACGCTAGGTTAGGGAGCTATGGCTACACCTTC. It encodes CASRDARLGSYGYTF.

This chain joins TRBV18 and TRBJ2-1; tentatively, D is TRBD1 (6 bases). Germline CDR1 KGHSH, CDR2 LQKENI. Trimming cost V 3 bases and J 7 bases, with 16 bases left between them. CDR3 size: 15 residues. The CDR3 reads CASSPQGRGSNEQFF. As DNA, the CDR3 is TGTGCCAGCTCACCCCAGGGGAGAGGGTCTAATGAGCAGTTCTTC.

The V call is TRBV5-1, the J call TRBJ1-4, with TRBD1 matching over 7 bases. V was pared by 0 bases and J by 7 bases, with 6 bases of the junction left unmatched. CDR1 and CDR2 (germline): SGHRS, YFSETQ. The CDR3 loop spans 15 amino acids. CDR3 in DNA: TGCGCCAGCAGCTTGGGAACAGGGGTGGCTGAAAAACTGTTTTTT. Residues: CASSLGTGVAEKLFF.

V and J are TRBV6-5 and TRBJ1-2; D is uncertain. The germline V gene encodes CDR1 MNHEY and CDR2 SVGAGI. The V and J ends lost 6 bases and 8 bases respectively, with 13 bases between them. This CDR3 is 12 amino acids long. The CDR3 protein is CASSPGKRGYTF. The CDR3 DNA reads as TGTGCCAGCAGCCCGGGGAAGAGGGGCTACACCTTC.

This sequence joins TRBV4-2 and TRBJ2-7, with 7 bases that match TRBD1. CDR1 is LGHNA, CDR2 YNFKEQ, per germline. Unmatched junction bases numbered 5, after V lost 0 bases and J lost 3 bases. The CDR3 covers 15 residues. CDR3 coding DNA: TGTGCCAGCAGCCAAGAAGGGACAGAGCGCTACGAGCAGTACTTC. Its protein is CASSQEGTERYEQYF.

The rearrangement links TRBV28 to TRBJ1-1; 7 bases fit TRBD1. Germline V gene sequence: CDR1 MDHEN, CDR2 SYDVKM. This CDR3 is built from 17 residues. The V segment lost 8 bases and the J segment 2 bases; nucleotides outside the gene matches: 17. The CDR3 sequence is CASPPTPGQIINTEAFF. The CDR3 DNA sequence: TGTGCCAGCCCTCCAACCCCGGGACAGATAATTAACACTGAAGCTTTCTTT.

The V call is TRBV7-4, the J call TRBJ1-2; no definite D call. With 1 base removed from V and 3 bases from J, the gap between germline ends came to 21 bases. CDR1 SGHVT and CDR2 SQSDAQ come from the germline V gene. This CDR3 is 18 amino acids long. CDR3 protein: CASSLEFRWRRRDYGYTF. The CDR3 nucleotides read TGTGCCAGCAGCTTAGAATTTAGGTGGCGTCGGAGAGACTATGGCTACACCTTC. Complete variable domain (other parts from reference TRBV7-4 and TRBJ1-2): GAGVSQSPRYKVAKRGRDVALRCDSISGHVTLYWYRQTLGQGSEVLTYSQSDAQRDKSGRPSGRFSAERPERSVSTLKIQRTEQGDSAVYLCASSLEFRWRRRDYGYTFGSGTRLTVV.

The chain carries TRBV24-1 and TRBJ1-5, with a tentative D call TRBD1 (6 bases). V lost 4 bases and J 8 bases, leaving 17 bases between the germline ends. From germline, CDR1 is KGHDR and CDR2 SFDVKD. The CDR3 runs to 15 residues. The CDR3 DNA reads as TGTGCCACCAGTGACCCAGGGGCGTCTGGGAAGCCCCAGCATTTT. Encoded protein: CATSDPGASGKPQHF.